The 9 T cell receptor beta chains below come from one sample, sequenced in a study of cytomegalovirus exposure and HLA in healthy donors. It was with 60 Vbeta and 13 Jbeta primers that the PCR ran. The method was immunoSEQ multiplex PCR; TCRdb's version includes in-frame clones alone and lacks a portion of them. The table shows some 150,000 clones, with about 9.1% occurring only once. The source material was PBMCs. These receptors were collected from a woman aged 40-49 years in good health and CMV-seropositive.

The chain links TRBV5-4 to TRBJ2-5; D call uncertain. The CDR3 covers 14 residues. The V end lost 0 bases, the J end lost 5 bases, and 11 bases lay between the germline ends. Germline V gives CDR1 SGHNT, CDR2 YYREEE (reference sequence). The chain's CDR3 is CASSLGGSQETQYF. CDR3 sequence (DNA): TGTGCCAGCAGCTTGGGTGGTAGCCAGGAGACCCAGTACTTC.

The rearrangement uses TRBV29-1 and TRBJ1-2, with D possibly matching TRBD1 (5 bases). This CDR3 is built from 12 residues. Germline V gene sequence: CDR1 SQVTM, CDR2 ANQGSEA. Between the trimmed V and J ends, which lost 6 bases and 9 bases, there was a span of 17 bases. CDR3 in DNA: TGCAGCGTCGGTTGGCAGGGTCAGAGCTACACCTTC. It codes for CSVGWQGQSYTF.

This clone was seen a handful of times. The rearrangement uses TRBV14 and TRBJ1-1; possibly TRBD1 for D (6 bases). The CDR3 is 11 amino acids. Trimming stripped 10 bases from V and 7 bases from J, with 13 bases between. From germline, CDR1 is SGHDN and CDR2 FVKESK. The CDR3 loop reads CATRTDHEAFF. CDR3 in DNA: TGTGCCACCCGGACAGACCATGAAGCTTTCTTT.

The V and J genes are TRBV6-5 and TRBJ1-2; the D gene is possibly TRBD1 (6 bases). Germline values: CDR1 MNHEY, CDR2 SVGAGI. The CDR3 consists of 12 residues. With 7 bases removed from V and 4 bases from J, the gap between germline ends came to 10 bases. The CDR3 DNA is TGTGCCAGCATGGGAGGGGGCTATGGCTACACCTTC. As protein: CASMGGGYGYTF.

The chain combines TRBV11-2 with TRBJ2-7; TRBD1 aligns across 7 bases. The CDR3 is made up of 14 amino acids. The V gene's germline CDR1 is SGHAT and CDR2 FQNNGV. Trimming took 6 bases from V and 1 from J; bases not matched to a gene: 6. For the CDR3, the DNA is TGTGCCAGCAGACTTACAGGGGATTCCTACGAGCAGTACTTC. Translation: CASRLTGDSYEQYF.

V and J are TRBV2 and TRBJ2-4, with 10 bases lining up with TRBD1. Germline CDR1 reads SNHLY; CDR2 reads FYNNEI. The CDR3 is made up of 16 amino acids. V lost 6 bases, J lost 7 bases, and 12 bases stayed unmatched. The CDR3 DNA reads as TGTGCCAGCAGCGAGCACCCCGGGACAGGGGCCAACATTCAGTACTTC. Amino acids: CASSEHPGTGANIQYF.

V is TRBV6-5 and J is TRBJ1-5; TRBD1 aligns across 7 bases. CDR1 and CDR2 (germline): MNHEY, SVGAGI. This CDR3 has 14 amino acids. J gave up 2 bases and V 6 bases, and 4 bases lay outside the gene matches. CDR3 nucleotide sequence: TGTGCCAGCAGGCCGGGACAGCGCAATCAGCCCCAGCATTTT. As protein: CASRPGQRNQPQHF.

The chain joins TRBV14 to TRBJ2-3, with D hard to call. This CDR3 has 13 residues. V was shortened by 1 base and J by 4 bases, with 6 bases between the two germline ends. The germline CDR1 and CDR2 sequences are SGHDN and FVKESK. This CDR3 reads CASSQGGPDTQYF. CDR3 nucleotides: TGTGCCAGCAGCCAAGGTGGGCCAGATACGCAGTATTTT.

This clone has only a few counts. The CDR3: CASSLQGRGTSYEQYF. The CDR3 region has the DNA TGTGCCAGCAGCCTCCAAGGGAGGGGGACCTCCTACGAGCAGTACTTC. The rearrangement joins TRBV7-2 to TRBJ2-7; maybe TRBD2 (7 bases). Trimming stripped 5 bases from V and 0 bases from J, with 17 bases between. The germline V gene has CDR1 SGHTA and CDR2 FQGNSA. The CDR3 consists of 16 residues.